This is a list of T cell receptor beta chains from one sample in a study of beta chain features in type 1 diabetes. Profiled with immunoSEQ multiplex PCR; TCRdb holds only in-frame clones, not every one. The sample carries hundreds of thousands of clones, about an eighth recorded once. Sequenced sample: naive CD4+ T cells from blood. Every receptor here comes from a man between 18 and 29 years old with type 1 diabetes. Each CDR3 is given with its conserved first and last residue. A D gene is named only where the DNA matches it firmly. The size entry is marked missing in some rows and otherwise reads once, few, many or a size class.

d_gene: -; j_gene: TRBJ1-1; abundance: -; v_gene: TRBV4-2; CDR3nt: TGTGCCAGCAGCTTGGCTGACCTGGGCGGCACTGAAGCTTTCTTT; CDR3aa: CASSLADLGGTEAFF
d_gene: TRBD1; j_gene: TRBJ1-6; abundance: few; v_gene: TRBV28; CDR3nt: TGTGCCAGCAGTTTCCCTGGACAGGGTGGGAGTTCACCCCTCCACTTT; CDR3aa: CASSFPGQGGSSPLHF
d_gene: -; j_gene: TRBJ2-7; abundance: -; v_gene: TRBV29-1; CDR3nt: TGCAGCGTGGGGGACCCCAAGACCTACGAGCAGTACTTC; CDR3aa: CSVGDPKTYEQYF
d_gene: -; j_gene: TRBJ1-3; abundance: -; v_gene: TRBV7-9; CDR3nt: TGTGCCAGCAGCTTAGGAGGAATAGTAGACGGAAACACCATATATTTT; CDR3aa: CASSLGGIVDGNTIYF
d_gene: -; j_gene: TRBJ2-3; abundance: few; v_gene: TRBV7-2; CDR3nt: TGTGCCAGCGCTAACAGGGCGCGGGCAGATACGCAGTATTTT; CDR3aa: CASANRARADTQYF
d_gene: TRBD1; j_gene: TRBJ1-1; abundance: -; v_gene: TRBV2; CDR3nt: TGTGCCAGCTCAAAGGGGGCAGGCGCGGCCTTTACTGAAGCTTTCTTT; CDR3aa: CASSKGAGAAFTEAFF
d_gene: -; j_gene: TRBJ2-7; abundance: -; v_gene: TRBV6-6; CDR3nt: TGTGCCAGCAGAGATTACGAGCAGTACTTC; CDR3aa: CASRDYEQYF
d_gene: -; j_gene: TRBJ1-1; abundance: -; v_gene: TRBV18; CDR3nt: TGTGCCAGCTCCCCCAGACAGACTGAAGCTTTCTTT; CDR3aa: CASSPRQTEAFF
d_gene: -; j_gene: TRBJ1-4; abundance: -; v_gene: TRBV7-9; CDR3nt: TGTGCCAGCGCCTACAGATCAACTAATGAAAAACTGTTTTTT; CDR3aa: CASAYRSTNEKLFF
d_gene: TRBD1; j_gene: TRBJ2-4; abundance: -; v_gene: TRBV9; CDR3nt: TGTGCCAGCAGCGGGGGACAGGGGCATCAGAACATTCAGTACTTC; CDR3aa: CASSGGQGHQNIQYF
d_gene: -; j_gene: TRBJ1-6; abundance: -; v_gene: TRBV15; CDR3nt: TGTGCCACCAGCAGAAGGGGAGGAAGCTCCTATAATTCACCCCTCCACTTT; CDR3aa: CATSRRGGSSYNSPLHF
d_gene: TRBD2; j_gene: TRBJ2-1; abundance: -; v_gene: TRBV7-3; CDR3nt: TGTGCCAGCAGCTTCGGACTAGCGGGGGCGGAGCAGTTCTTC; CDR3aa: CASSFGLAGAEQFF
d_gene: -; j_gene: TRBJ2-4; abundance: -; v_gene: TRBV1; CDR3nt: TGCACCAGCAGCCCCCCGACCTCTTCTAGCGGGGGTCCAGGGCTAGCCAAAAACATTCAGTACTTC; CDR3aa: CTSSPPTSSSGGPGLAKNIQYF
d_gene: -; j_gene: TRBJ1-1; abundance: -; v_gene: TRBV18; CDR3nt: TGTGCCAGCTCAATTGGCACTGAAGCTTTCTTT; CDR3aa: CASSIGTEAFF
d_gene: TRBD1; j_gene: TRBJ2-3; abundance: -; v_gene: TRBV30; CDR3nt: TGTGCCTGGAGTGACTTTGGGACAGGGGTTTGGGGCACAGATACGCAGTATTTT; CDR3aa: CAWSDFGTGVWGTDTQYF
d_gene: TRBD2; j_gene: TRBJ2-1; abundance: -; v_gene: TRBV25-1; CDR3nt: TGTGCCAGCAGTGGCCCCACTTCTAGCGGGCCCACCTACAATGAGCAGTTCTTC; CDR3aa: CASSGPTSSGPTYNEQFF
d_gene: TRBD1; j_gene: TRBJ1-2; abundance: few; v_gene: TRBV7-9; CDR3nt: TGTGCCAGCAGCGACAGGGGACAGGGAGGCTACACCTTC; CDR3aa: CASSDRGQGGYTF
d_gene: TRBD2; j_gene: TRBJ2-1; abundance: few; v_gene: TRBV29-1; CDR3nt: TGCAGCGTTGAACAGGGACTAGCCTCTCTCCCGGAGCAGTTCTTC; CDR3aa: CSVEQGLASLPEQFF
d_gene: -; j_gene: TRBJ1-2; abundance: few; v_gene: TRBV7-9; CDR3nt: TGTGCCAGCAGCGACGGTAGCCTAGCTAACTATGGCTACACCTTC; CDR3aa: CASSDGSLANYGYTF
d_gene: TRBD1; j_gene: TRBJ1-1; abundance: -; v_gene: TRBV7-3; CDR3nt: TGTGCCAGCAGCCCGGCGACAGGGAGCACTGAAGCTTTCTTT; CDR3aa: CASSPATGSTEAFF
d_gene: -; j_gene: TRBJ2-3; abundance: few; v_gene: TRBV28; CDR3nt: TGTGCCAGCAGAGTTTATGAGGGGGATACGCAGTATTTT; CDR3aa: CASRVYEGDTQYF
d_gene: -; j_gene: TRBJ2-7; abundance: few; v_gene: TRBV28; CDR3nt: TGTGCCAGCAGTTTACCCGCCGGCCCCCTCTACGAGCAGTACTTC; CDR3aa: CASSLPAGPLYEQYF
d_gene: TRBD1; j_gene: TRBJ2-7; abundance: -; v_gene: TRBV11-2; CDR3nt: TGTGCCAGCAGCTTAGATTTCGGGACAGGGGGGTACTTC; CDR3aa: CASSLDFGTGGYF
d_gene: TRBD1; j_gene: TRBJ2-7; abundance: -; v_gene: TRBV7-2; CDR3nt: TGTGCCAGCAGCCCGACAGGGGGCGTAAACGAGCAGTACTTC; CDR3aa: CASSPTGGVNEQYF
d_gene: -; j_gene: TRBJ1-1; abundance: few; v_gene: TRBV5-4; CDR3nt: TGTGCCAGCAGCGGTGCCGGGGGGGAGGGCACTGAAGCTTTCTTT; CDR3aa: CASSGAGGEGTEAFF
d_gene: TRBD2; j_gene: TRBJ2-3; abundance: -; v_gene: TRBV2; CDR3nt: TGTGCCAGACGGACTAGCGGGAGCATGGATACGCAGTATTTT; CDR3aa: CARRTSGSMDTQYF
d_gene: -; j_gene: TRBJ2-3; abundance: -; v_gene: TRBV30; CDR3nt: TGTGCCTGGAGTGACGGGACTCCAGATACGCAGTATTTT; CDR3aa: CAWSDGTPDTQYF
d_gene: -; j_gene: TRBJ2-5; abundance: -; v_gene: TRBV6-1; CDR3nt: TGTGCCAGCAGCCGGGGGGCCAGCCAAGAGACCCAGTACTTC; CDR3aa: CASSRGASQETQYF
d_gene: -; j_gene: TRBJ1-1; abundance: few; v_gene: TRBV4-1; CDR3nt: TGCGCCAGCAGCCGAGTTAGGGACACTGAAGCTTTCTTT; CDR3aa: CASSRVRDTEAFF
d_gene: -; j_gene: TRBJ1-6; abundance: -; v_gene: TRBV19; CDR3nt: TGTGCCAGTAGTATGGAGGCAGGCGCCAATTCACCCCTCCACTTT; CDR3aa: CASSMEAGANSPLHF
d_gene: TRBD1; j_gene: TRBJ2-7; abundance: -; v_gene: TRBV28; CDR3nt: TGTGCCAGCTTGACCCCGGGACAGGGAGGGAACGAGCAGTACTTC; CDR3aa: CASLTPGQGGNEQYF
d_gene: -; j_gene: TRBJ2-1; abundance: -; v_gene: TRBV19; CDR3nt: TGTGCCACCATTTCGGGCGCGGGTCGCCTCAATGAGCAGTTCTTC; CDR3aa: CATISGAGRLNEQFF
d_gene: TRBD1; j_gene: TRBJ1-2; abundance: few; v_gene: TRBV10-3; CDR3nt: TGTGCCATCAGTGAGTCTGGGACAGGGGGCAATGGCTACACCTTC; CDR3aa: CAISESGTGGNGYTF
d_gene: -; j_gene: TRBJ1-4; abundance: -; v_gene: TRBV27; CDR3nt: TGTGCCAGCAGTCCCCTGGCGACTAATGAAAAACTGTTTTTT; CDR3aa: CASSPLATNEKLFF
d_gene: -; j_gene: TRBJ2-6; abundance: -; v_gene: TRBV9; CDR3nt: TGTGCCAGCACGCCCGGGGCGGCTGGGGCCAACGTCCTGACTTTC; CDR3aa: CASTPGAAGANVLTF
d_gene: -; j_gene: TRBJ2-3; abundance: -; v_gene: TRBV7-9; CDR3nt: TGTGCCAGCAGCCTTTGGGGAGTAACGCAGTATTTT; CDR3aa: CASSLWGVTQYF
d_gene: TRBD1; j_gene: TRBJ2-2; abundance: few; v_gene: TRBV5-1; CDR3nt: TGCGCCAGCAGCTATCCGGGACAGGACGGAACCGGGGAGCTGTTTTTT; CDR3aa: CASSYPGQDGTGELFF
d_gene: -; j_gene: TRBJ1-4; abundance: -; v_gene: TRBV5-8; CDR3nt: TGTGCCAGCGGTTCCGGGACTCCAGATGAAAAACTGTTTTTT; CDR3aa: CASGSGTPDEKLFF
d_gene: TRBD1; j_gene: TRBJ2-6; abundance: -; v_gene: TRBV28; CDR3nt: TGTGCCAGCAGACGGGACAGGGGAAGCTCTGGGGCCAACGTCCTGACTTTC; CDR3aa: CASRRDRGSSGANVLTF
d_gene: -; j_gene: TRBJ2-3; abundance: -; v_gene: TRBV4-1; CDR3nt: TGCGCCAGCAGCCAAGATTTCGGGGTTTTCACAGATACGCAGTATTTT; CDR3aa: CASSQDFGVFTDTQYF